Listed below are T cell receptor beta chains from one sample, sequenced in a study of T cells in Graves' hyperthyroidism and ophthalmopathy. One entry per CDR3 protein, called by TCRdb with MiXCR from the multiplex PCR reads. The data contain more than 500,000 distinct CDR3 sequences, around 46% of them singletons. Sample: peripheral blood or thyroid tissue (not recorded which). The receptors shown here come from an adult woman with Graves' disease, either hyperthyroidism or ophthalmopathy (not recorded which). CDR3s include the opening cysteine and the closing phenylalanine or tryptophan. The order of the fields is J gene, V gene, D gene, clone size, CDR3 protein, CDR3 DNA. The D gene is left open where the match is weak. Part of the rows lack a size; the others show once, few, many or a class for expanded clones.

J: TRBJ2-7; V: TRBV10-3; D: .; size: .; CDR3: CAIREGPEQYF; DNA: TGTGCCATCAGGGAAGGGCCCGAGCAGTACTTC
J: TRBJ2-7; V: TRBV10-3; D: .; size: .; CDR3: CAISEMIMYEQYF; DNA: TGTGCCATCAGTGAGATGATCATGTACGAGCAGTACTTC
J: TRBJ1-5; V: TRBV5-1; D: TRBD1; size: many; CDR3: CASSLGTGSQPQHF; DNA: TGCGCCAGCAGCTTGGGGACAGGGAGCCAGCCCCAGCATTTT
J: TRBJ1-4; V: TRBV2; D: TRBD1; size: .; CDR3: CASRDRAPPTNEKLFF; DNA: TGCGCCAGCAGGGACAGGGCGCCGCCAACTAATGAAAAACTGTTTTTT
J: TRBJ2-7; V: TRBV7-8; D: TRBD1; size: once; CDR3: CGSSPTGAAPPWEQYF; DNA: TGTGGCAGCAGCCCAACAGGGGCCGCCCCTCCCTGGGAGCAGTACTTC
J: TRBJ2-2; V: TRBV9; D: TRBD2; size: .; CDR3: CASSVGGSNTGELFF; DNA: TGTGCCAGCAGCGTGGGGGGGTCGAACACCGGGGAGCTGTTTTTT
J: TRBJ1-5; V: TRBV29-1; D: .; size: .; CDR3: CSVGGLGDQPQHF; DNA: TGCAGCGTCGGGGGACTAGGTGATCAGCCCCAGCATTTT
J: TRBJ1-1; V: TRBV5-1; D: TRBD1; size: .; CDR3: CASSWGRQGTEAFF; DNA: TGCGCCAGCAGCTGGGGTCGACAGGGGACTGAAGCTTTCTTT
J: TRBJ1-5; V: TRBV2; D: .; size: .; CDR3: CASSEARGGRPQHF; DNA: TGTGCCAGCAGTGAAGCGCGGGGGGGCAGGCCCCAGCATTTT
J: TRBJ2-5; V: TRBV28; D: .; size: few; CDR3: CASSLFPRVGETQYF; DNA: TGTGCCAGCAGTTTATTTCCCAGGGTGGGCGAGACCCAGTACTTC
J: TRBJ1-4; V: TRBV19; D: .; size: .; CDR3: CASKGGGATNEKLFF; DNA: TGTGCCAGCAAAGGGGGAGGTGCAACTAATGAAAAACTGTTTTTT
J: TRBJ2-1; V: TRBV19; D: .; size: .; CDR3: CASSMKVYNEQFF; DNA: TGTGCCAGTAGTATGAAAGTGTACAATGAGCAGTTCTTC
J: TRBJ2-7; V: TRBV7-9; D: .; size: .; CDR3: CASSLGIAEVSYEQYF; DNA: TGTGCCAGCAGCTTAGGTATAGCGGAGGTCTCCTACGAGCAGTACTTC